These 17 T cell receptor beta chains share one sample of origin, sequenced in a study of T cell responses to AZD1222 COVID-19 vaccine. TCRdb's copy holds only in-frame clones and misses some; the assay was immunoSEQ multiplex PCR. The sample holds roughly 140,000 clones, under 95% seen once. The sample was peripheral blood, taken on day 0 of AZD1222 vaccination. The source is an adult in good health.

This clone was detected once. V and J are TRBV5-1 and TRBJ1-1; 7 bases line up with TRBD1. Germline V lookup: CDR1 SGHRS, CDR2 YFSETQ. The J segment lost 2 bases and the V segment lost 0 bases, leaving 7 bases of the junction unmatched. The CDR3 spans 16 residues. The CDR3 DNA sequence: TGCGCCAGCAGCTTGGCGGCCGGGACAGTAAACACTGAAGCTTTCTTT. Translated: CASSLAAGTVNTEAFF. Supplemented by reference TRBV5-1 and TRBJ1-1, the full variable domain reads KAGVTQTPRYLIKTRGQQVTLSCSPISGHRSVSWYQQTPGQGLQFLFEYFSETQRNKGNFPGRFSGRQFSNSRSEMNVSTLELGDSALYLCASSLAAGTVNTEAFFGQGTRLTVV.

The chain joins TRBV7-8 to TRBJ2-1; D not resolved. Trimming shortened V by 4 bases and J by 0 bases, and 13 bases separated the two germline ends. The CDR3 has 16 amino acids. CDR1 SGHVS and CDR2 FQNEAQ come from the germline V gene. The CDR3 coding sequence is TGTGCCAGCAGCTCACCACGGATGAGCTCCTACAATGAGCAGTTCTTC. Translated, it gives CASSSPRMSSYNEQFF.

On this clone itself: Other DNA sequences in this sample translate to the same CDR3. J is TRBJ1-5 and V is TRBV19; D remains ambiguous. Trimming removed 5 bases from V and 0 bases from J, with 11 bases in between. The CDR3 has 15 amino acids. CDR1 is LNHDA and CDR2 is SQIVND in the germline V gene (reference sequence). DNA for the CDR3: TGTGCCAGTAGTGCCCGGACTGATAGCAATCAGCCCCAGCATTTT. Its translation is CASSARTDSNQPQHF.

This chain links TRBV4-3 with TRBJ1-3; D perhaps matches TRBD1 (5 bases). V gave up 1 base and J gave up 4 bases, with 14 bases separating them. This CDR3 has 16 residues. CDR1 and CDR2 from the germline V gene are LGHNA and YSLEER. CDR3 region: CASSQGVRQIGNTIYF. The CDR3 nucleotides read TGCGCCAGCAGCCAAGGGGTGCGACAGATAGGAAACACCATATATTTT.

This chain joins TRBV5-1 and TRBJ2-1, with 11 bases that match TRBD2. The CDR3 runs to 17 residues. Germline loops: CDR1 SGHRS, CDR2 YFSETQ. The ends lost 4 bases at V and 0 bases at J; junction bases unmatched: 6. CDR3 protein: CASSTGLAGASYNEQFF. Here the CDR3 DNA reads TGCGCCAGCAGCACTGGACTAGCGGGTGCCTCCTACAATGAGCAGTTCTTC. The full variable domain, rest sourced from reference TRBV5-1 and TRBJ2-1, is KAGVTQTPRYLIKTRGQQVTLSCSPISGHRSVSWYQQTPGQGLQFLFEYFSETQRNKGNFPGRFSGRQFSNSRSEMNVSTLELGDSALYLCASSTGLAGASYNEQFFGPGTRLTVL.

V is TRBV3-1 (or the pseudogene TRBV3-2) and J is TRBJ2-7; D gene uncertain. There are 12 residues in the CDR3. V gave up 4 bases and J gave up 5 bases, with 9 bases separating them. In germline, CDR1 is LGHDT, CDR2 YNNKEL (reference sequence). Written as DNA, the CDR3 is TGTGCCAGCAGCCGACTCATGGACGAGCAGTACTTC. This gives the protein CASSRLMDEQYF.

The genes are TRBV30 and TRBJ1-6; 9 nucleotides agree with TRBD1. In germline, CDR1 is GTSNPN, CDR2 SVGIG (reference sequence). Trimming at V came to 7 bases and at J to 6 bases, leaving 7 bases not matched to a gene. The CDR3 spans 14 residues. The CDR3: CAFRGQGRNSPLHF. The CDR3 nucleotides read TGTGCCTTTCGGGGACAGGGTCGTAATTCACCCCTCCACTTT. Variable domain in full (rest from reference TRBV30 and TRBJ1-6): SQTIHQWPATLVQPVGSPLSLECTVEGTSNPNLYWYRQAAGRGLQLLFYSVGIGQISSEVPQNLSASRPQDRQFILSSKKLLLSDSGFYLCAFRGQGRNSPLHFGNGTRLTVT.

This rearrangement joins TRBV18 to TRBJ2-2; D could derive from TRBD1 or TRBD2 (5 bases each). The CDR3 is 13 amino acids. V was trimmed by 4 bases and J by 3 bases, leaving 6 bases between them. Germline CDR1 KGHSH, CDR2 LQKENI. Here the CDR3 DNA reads TGTGCCAGCTCACGGGACGACACCGGGGAGCTGTTTTTT. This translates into CASSRDDTGELFF.

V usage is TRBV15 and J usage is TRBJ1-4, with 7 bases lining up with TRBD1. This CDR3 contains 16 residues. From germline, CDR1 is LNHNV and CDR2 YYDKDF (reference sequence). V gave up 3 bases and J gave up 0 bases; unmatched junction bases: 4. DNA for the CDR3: TGTGCCACCAGCAGGTTCAGGGGGACAACTAATGAAAAACTGTTTTTT. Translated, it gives CATSRFRGTTNEKLFF.

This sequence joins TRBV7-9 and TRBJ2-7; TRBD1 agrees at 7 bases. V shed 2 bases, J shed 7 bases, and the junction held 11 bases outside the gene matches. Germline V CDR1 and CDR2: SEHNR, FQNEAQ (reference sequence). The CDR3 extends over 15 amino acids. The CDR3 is CASSLSFLGQSEQYF. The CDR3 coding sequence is TGTGCCAGCAGCTTAAGTTTCCTGGGACAGTCAGAGCAGTACTTC.

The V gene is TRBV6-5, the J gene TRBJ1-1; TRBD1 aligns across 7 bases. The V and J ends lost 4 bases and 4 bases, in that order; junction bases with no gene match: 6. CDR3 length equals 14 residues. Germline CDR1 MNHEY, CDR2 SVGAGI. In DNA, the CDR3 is TGTGCCAGCAGTTTGACTACAGGGGTCACTGAAGCTTTCTTT. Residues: CASSLTTGVTEAFF.

The CDR3 loop reads CASRARMSSGELFF. In DNA, the CDR3 is TGTGCCAGCCGGGCCAGAATGAGTTCCGGGGAGCTGTTTTTT. The V call is TRBV3-1 (or the pseudogene TRBV3-2), the J call TRBJ2-2, with D unresolved. Trimming took 8 bases from V and 6 from J, leaving 16 bases between them. The germline gives CDR1 LGHDT, CDR2 YNNKEL (reference sequence). This CDR3 comprises 14 residues.

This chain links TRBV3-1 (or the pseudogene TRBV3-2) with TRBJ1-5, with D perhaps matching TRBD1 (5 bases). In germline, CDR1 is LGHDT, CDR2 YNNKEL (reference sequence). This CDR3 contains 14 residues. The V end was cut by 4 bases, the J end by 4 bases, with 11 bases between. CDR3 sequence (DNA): TGTGCCAGCAGCCCTCAGGGAGAGAATCAGCCCCAGCATTTT. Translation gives CASSPQGENQPQHF.

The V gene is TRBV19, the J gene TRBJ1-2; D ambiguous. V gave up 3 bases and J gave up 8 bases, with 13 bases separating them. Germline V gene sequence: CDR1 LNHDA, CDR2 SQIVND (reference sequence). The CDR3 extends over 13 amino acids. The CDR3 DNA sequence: TGTGCCAGTAGTATGGAGCAGACTATGGGCTACACCTTC. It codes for CASSMEQTMGYTF.

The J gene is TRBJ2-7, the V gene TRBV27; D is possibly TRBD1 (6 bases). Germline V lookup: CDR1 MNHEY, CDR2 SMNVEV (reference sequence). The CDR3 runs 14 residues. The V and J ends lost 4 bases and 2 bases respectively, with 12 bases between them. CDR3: CASSSTGSPYEQYF. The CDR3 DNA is TGTGCCAGCAGTTCCACAGGGTCTCCCTACGAGCAGTACTTC.

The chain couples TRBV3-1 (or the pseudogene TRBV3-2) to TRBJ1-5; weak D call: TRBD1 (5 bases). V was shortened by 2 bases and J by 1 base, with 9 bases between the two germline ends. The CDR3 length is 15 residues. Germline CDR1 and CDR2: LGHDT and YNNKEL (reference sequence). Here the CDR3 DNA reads TGTGCCAGCAGCCAATCCAAGGGGAGCAATCAGCCCCAGCATTTT. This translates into CASSQSKGSNQPQHF.

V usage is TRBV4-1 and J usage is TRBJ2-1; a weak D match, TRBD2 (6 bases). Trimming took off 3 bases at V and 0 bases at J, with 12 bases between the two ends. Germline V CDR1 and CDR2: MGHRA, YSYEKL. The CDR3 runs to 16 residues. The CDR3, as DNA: TGCGCCAGCAGCCAGATCGGGAGAAGCTCCTACAATGAGCAGTTCTTC. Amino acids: CASSQIGRSSYNEQFF.